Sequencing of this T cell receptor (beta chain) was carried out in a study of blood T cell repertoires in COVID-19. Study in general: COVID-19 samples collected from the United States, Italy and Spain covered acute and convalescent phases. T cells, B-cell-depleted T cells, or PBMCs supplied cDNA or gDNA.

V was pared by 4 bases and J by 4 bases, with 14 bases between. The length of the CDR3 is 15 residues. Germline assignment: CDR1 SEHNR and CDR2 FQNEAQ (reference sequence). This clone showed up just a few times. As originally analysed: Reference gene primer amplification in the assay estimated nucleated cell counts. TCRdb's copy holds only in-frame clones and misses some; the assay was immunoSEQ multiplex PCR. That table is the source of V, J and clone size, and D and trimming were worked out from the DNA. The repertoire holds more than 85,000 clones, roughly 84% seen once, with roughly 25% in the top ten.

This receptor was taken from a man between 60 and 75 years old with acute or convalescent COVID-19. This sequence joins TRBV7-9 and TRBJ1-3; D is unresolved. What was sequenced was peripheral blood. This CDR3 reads CASSYPGVGGNTIYF. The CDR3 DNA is TGTGCCAGCAGCTACCCCGGGGTGGGAGGAAACACCATATATTTT.